These T cell receptor beta chains were read from a single sample in a study of T cell responses to AZD1222 COVID-19 vaccine. Sequencing was performed with immunoSEQ multiplex PCR; in TCRdb, only in-frame clones are kept and a portion is missing. Among about 54,000 clones listed, 65% to 90% were seen once. The sample consisted of peripheral blood, taken 28 days after the second AZD1222 dose. The source is an adult who received the AZD1222 COVID-19 vaccine. The CDR3 runs from the conserved cysteine through the conserved F or W. The D gene is left open where the match is weak. Expanded clones are given a class, and other clones once, few, many or no size at all.

len	abundance	d_gene	v_gene	j_gene	CDR3nt	CDR3aa
15	few	TRBD1	TRBV29-1	TRBJ2-2	TGCAGCGTTGAACAGGGGGCATTAGGCACCGGGGAGCTGTTTTTT	CSVEQGALGTGELFF
15	.	TRBD1	TRBV19	TRBJ1-6	TGTGCCAGTAGTATAGTTGGGACAGGGTTTTCACCCCTCCACTTT	CASSIVGTGFSPLHF
15	.	.	TRBV28	TRBJ2-3	TGTGCCAGCAGTTCCCCCGCCGCCGGCACAGATACGCAGTATTTT	CASSSPAAGTDTQYF
15	.	.	TRBV7-3	TRBJ2-5	TGTGCCAGCAGCCCCGTCAGGGGTAACCAAGAGACCCAGTACTTC	CASSPVRGNQETQYF
15	.	.	TRBV5-1	TRBJ2-3	TGCGCCAGCAATTCGAGGGGATGGAGCACAGATACGCAGTATTTT	CASNSRGWSTDTQYF
14	.	.	TRBV7-2	TRBJ2-2	TGTGCCAGCAGCCCCGACAGAATTACCGGGGAGCTGTTTTTT	CASSPDRITGELFF
14	.	.	TRBV24-1	TRBJ2-3	TGTGCCACCAGTGATCCCGGGGGCACAGATACGCAGTATTTT	CATSDPGGTDTQYF
17	.	TRBD1	TRBV5-6	TRBJ1-6	TGTGCCAGCAGCAGTACTTTGGGGACAGGTTACAATTCACCCCTCCACTTT	CASSSTLGTGYNSPLHF
14	.	TRBD1	TRBV7-2	TRBJ1-2	TGTGCCAGCAGCGTATCAGGGGGCGAGAATGGCTACACCTTC	CASSVSGGENGYTF
12	few	TRBD1	TRBV29-1	TRBJ1-2	TGCAGCGTTGCCGGGACAGGGAGTGGCTACACCTTC	CSVAGTGSGYTF
14	.	.	TRBV11-2	TRBJ2-1	TGTGCCAGCACCCATAGTTGGGGGAGTTATGAGCAGTTCTTC	CASTHSWGSYEQFF
15	few	TRBD2	TRBV6-4	TRBJ2-2	TGTGCCAGCAGAGGGACTAGCGGGGGTGCCGGGGAGCTGTTTTTT	CASRGTSGGAGELFF
12	.	TRBD1	TRBV13	TRBJ2-1	TGTGCCAGCAGCAGACAGGGCTATGAGCAGTTCTTC	CASSRQGYEQFF
13	.	.	TRBV10-2	TRBJ2-1	TGCGCCAGCATACAATATTCGGGGCATGAGCAGTTCTTC	CASIQYSGHEQFF
13	once	.	TRBV12-3/TRBV12-4	TRBJ2-3	TGTGCCAGCAGTTTAGGTAGAGCCAATACGCAGTATTTT	CASSLGRANTQYF
14	.	.	TRBV13	TRBJ2-5	TGTGCCAGCAGCCGGCGGGGTTACCAAGAGACCCAGTACTTC	CASSRRGYQETQYF
11	.	.	TRBV28	TRBJ1-2	TGTGCCAGCAGTTCGGAATATGGCTACACCTTC	CASSSEYGYTF
14	.	TRBD1	TRBV27	TRBJ2-4	TGTGCCAGCAGTCCTCGGACAGGGATTTACATTCAGTACTTC	CASSPRTGIYIQYF
14	.	TRBD1	TRBV5-5	TRBJ1-5	TGTGCCAGCAGCTTGGGGGACAGGGTAGGGACCCAGCATTTT	CASSLGDRVGTQHF
18	.	TRBD2	TRBV5-4	TRBJ2-5	TGTGCCAGCAGCTTTGGGACTAGCGGGAGAGCCCGGCAAGAGACCCAGTACTTC	CASSFGTSGRARQETQYF
16	.	.	TRBV14	TRBJ2-3	TGTGCCAGCAGCCAAGAATTGACAGTGCGGACAGATACGCAGTATTTT	CASSQELTVRTDTQYF
17	once	TRBD2	TRBV5-1	TRBJ2-4	TGCGCCAGCAGCCTGGAGCTAGCGGGGGGCCGCAAAAACATTCAGTACTTC	CASSLELAGGRKNIQYF
15	once	TRBD2	TRBV18	TRBJ2-7	TGTGCCAGCTCACCGGGAGTTAGCGGGACCTACGAGCAGTACTTC	CASSPGVSGTYEQYF
16	.	.	TRBV19	TRBJ2-2	TGTGCCAGTAGTCCCAGACTAGGGGGTCTCACCGGGGAGCTGTTTTTT	CASSPRLGGLTGELFF
15	.	.	TRBV7-8	TRBJ1-1	TGTGCCAGCACCCCAGACGGGGGGGCCTACACTGAAGCTTTCTTT	CASTPDGGAYTEAFF
15	.	TRBD1	TRBV27	TRBJ2-7	TGTGCCAGCAGTTTAAAAAGGACAGGGAGCTACGAGCAGTACTTC	CASSLKRTGSYEQYF
13	.	.	TRBV6-5	TRBJ1-1	TGTGCCAGCAGTCCAACTGGGCTGACTGAAGCTTTCTTT	CASSPTGLTEAFF
15	.	.	TRBV18	TRBJ1-2	TGTGCCAGCTCACCAATGAGGGGCTTAGGCTATGGCTACACCTTC	CASSPMRGLGYGYTF
13	.	.	TRBV2	TRBJ2-3	TGTGCCAGCAGTATGCGGGGCACAGATACGCAGTATTTT	CASSMRGTDTQYF
12	.	TRBD2	TRBV29-1	TRBJ2-5	TGCAGCGTGGCTGCGGGGGAAGAGACCCAGTACTTC	CSVAAGEETQYF
18	once	TRBD2	TRBV5-1	TRBJ2-3	TGCGCCAGCAGCTTGGGTCGGCTAGCGGGCCTCTCCACAGATACGCAGTATTTT	CASSLGRLAGLSTDTQYF
18	medium-sized	TRBD2	TRBV11-3	TRBJ2-6	TGTGCCAGCAGCTTAGAAGCGGGGACGGGCTCTGGGGCCAACGTCCTGACTTTC	CASSLEAGTGSGANVLTF
14	.	.	TRBV2	TRBJ1-5	TGTGCCAGCAGTGAGGCAATTAGCAATCAGCCCCAGCATTTT	CASSEAISNQPQHF
13	.	.	TRBV19	TRBJ2-2	TGTGCCAGTATTGCAACAGGACGCGGGGAGCTGTTTTTT	CASIATGRGELFF
14	.	.	TRBV7-2	TRBJ2-3	TGTGCCAGCAGCTTAGCGGGATACACAGATACGCAGTATTTT	CASSLAGYTDTQYF
14	.	TRBD1	TRBV2	TRBJ1-3	TGTGCCAGCAGTGATTTGACAGGGAAAAACACCATATATTTT	CASSDLTGKNTIYF
13	.	.	TRBV4-2	TRBJ1-1	TGTGCCAGCAGCCAAGAACCCGGCACTGAAGCTTTCTTT	CASSQEPGTEAFF
17	.	.	TRBV2	TRBJ1-5	TGTGCCAGCAGTGGGGGGTTAGGGTCCCGTATTGGTCAGCCCCAGCATTTT	CASSGGLGSRIGQPQHF
14	.	.	TRBV7-2	TRBJ2-2	TGTGCCAGCAGCTCAAGGATAGGCGGACTGGAGCTGTTTTTT	CASSSRIGGLELFF
13	.	.	TRBV20-1	TRBJ1-5	TGCAGTGCTAGTGTCGATAGCAATCAGCCCCAGCATTTT	CSASVDSNQPQHF
18	.	.	TRBV6-2/TRBV6-3	TRBJ1-5	TGTGCCAGCAGCCACCGGGAGGGAGGGGCGCGGAGCAATCAGCCCCAGCATTTT	CASSHREGGARSNQPQHF
16	few	TRBD1	TRBV7-2	TRBJ2-5	TGTGCCAGCAGCTCTCACCCCAGGGGGCGAGAGGAGACCCAGTACTTC	CASSSHPRGREETQYF